This T cell receptor beta chain was identified in a study of blood T cell repertoires in COVID-19. Method: immunoSEQ multiplex PCR; TCRdb's copy keeps in-frame clones and lacks some. Counted here are approximately 170,000 clones, around 82% occurring once; the ten biggest clones make up 5% to 6%. Trimming removed 2 bases from V and 2 bases from J; junction bases left unmatched: 5. The germline gives CDR1 MGHRA, CDR2 YSYEKL. CDR3 length equals 16 residues. Participants came from fewer than 25 US areas, aged about 18 to 90 years. Cohort placement rested on clinical history that participants reported themselves.

This sequence originates from a man aged 35-49 years who had recovered from COVID-19. Input material: PBMCs or T cells enriched from blood (not recorded which). This sequence joins TRBV4-1 and TRBJ2-2, with 7 bases identical to TRBD1. In nucleotides, the CDR3 is TGCGCCAGCAGCCAACGAGGGACAGTCAACACCGGGGAGCTGTTTTTT. Encoded protein: CASSQRGTVNTGELFF.